This TCR beta chain came from a study of regulatory T cells in long-lasting Graves disease (dated by TCRdb to 2020 to 2023). With respect to the entire study: In the newly diagnosed Graves' disease group, patients had been taking antithyroid drugs for less than 3 months. Peripheral blood TCR sequencing and RNA sequencing compared persistent Graves' disease patients with newly diagnosed Graves' disease patients. The study took place in China and was registered as a clinical trial. A total of about 35 samples underwent TCR sequencing: 13 from persistent and roughly 20 from newly diagnosed Graves' disease patients.

Worth noting for this clonotype: No antigen is known for it. No base quality information exists; no much larger clone differs at one position.

The time point label, read with the paper, signifies: newly diagnosed GD, antithyroid drugs for less than 3 months. For both TCR sequencing and RNA sequencing, RNA was extracted from PBMCs in TRIzol. The diagnosis of Graves' disease was made according to American Thyroid Association guidelines. The patients came from an endocrinology department in Xi'an, China. Each patient gave roughly 10 milliliters of peripheral blood, collected in an EDTA anticoagulant tube. Ficoll Paque Plus density gradient separation was used to isolate PBMCs, and no additional T cell sorting was done. RNA quality was checked with an Agilent 2100 Bioanalyzer and agarose gel, and concentration with a NanoDrop 2000. The CDR3 runs 14 residues from the cysteine to the phenylalanine. Here the CDR3 DNA is all that survives: 42 bases in frame from base 1. Taken from the germline V gene (reference sequence), the CDR1 and CDR2 loops are GTSNPN and SVGIG. V and J are truncated by 3 bases and 4 bases respectively, leaving an intervening sequence of 16 bases.

Results the study describes overall, beyond this receptor: The authors noted that the small sample size was a limitation that may lower accuracy. Compared with newly diagnosed patients, persistent Graves' disease patients had lower TCR Shannon entropy and fewer highly expanded clones, which suggests clonal expansion. Sequencing and analysis were restricted to the TCR beta chain. Patients with persistent disease shared more public clonotypes (under 3,000) than newly diagnosed patients did (around 930). The study examined only peripheral blood because the primary lesion, thyroid tissue, could not be accessed. Persistent disease showed preferential use of TRBV28, TRBJ1-2 and TRBJ2-5, whereas newly diagnosed disease favored TRBV20-1 and TRBJ2-1.

The library was made by multiplex PCR. Sequenced on an Illumina HiSeq 4000. To build TCR beta libraries, CDR3 regions were amplified by Arm-PCR using iRepertoire HTBI primers. Before sequencing, the PCR products went through gel purification. In the original analysis: Across samples, about 64 TRBV and 14 TRBJ segments were identified and used for gene usage analysis of CDR3 amino acid clonotypes. Filtered high-quality paired reads were merged into contigs using COPE and FqMerger. Contigs were aligned with BLAST to IMGT TRBV, TRBD and TRBJ reference genes, and CDR3 was defined per IMGT. Any clonotype with a frequency above 0.1% was counted as a highly expanded clone. Shannon entropy served as the measure of repertoire diversity, while the Gini coefficient captured V-J evenness. Clonotypes shared by more than one individual were considered public. TCRdb cleaned the public reads at Q25 with fastp, built clones with MiXCR and kept in-frame beta chains. Every CDR3 protein is listed once, alongside the most common genes and DNA of its rows. Clone size and V and J calls follow TCRdb, not the original study. The table for this sample lists about 350,000 distinct CDR3 sequences; 16% of them were counted only once. The ten top clones hold 25% to 30% of the sample.

In addition, the sample was reused for a study of T cells in Graves' hyperthyroidism and ophthalmopathy. The second study also describes: A patient counted as having stable Graves' hyperthyroidism if no progression to ophthalmopathy occurred over 18 months of follow-up. Hyperthyroidism patients were newly diagnosed, with disease duration under 2 months, and aged 18 to 65 years. The study excluded patients with uncontrolled infections, other autoimmune diseases, pregnancy or lactation. Diagnoses were established on the basis of clinical symptoms, serum thyroxine and TRAb, thyroid ultrasound, and orbital computed tomography. The TCR CDR3 was subjected to a first round of RT-PCR using the HTBI primer set and the Qiagen OneStep RT-PCR kit. Most expanded thyroid clonotypes (frequency above 0.001) were also detected in blood, a finding suggesting that blood repertoires may reflect thyroid immune responses. A model built on a 13 V-J signature distinguished ophthalmopathy from stable hyperthyroidism, reaching over 85% sensitivity and around 81% specificity in cross-validation and 80%/75% in testing. In validation, the model predicted progression to ophthalmopathy a median of 6.5 months before onset, with roughly 71% sensitivity and just under 75% specificity. A discovery cohort of approximately 100 patients, roughly 43 with Graves' ophthalmopathy and approximately 55 with stable Graves' hyperthyroidism, was used to find distinguishing TCR V-J signatures. Prospective prediction of ophthalmopathy was tested in an independent validation cohort consisting of roughly 19 hyperthyroidism patients and more than 15 patients who later progressed to ophthalmopathy. The 85 to 100 discovery patients were randomly split 7:3 into training and test sets. Thyroid tissue and blood T-cell repertoires from six Graves' hyperthyroidism patients were also compared in the study. Once sampling was done, hyperthyroidism patients were given methimazole at a starting dose of 30 mg daily, whereas ophthalmopathy patients were given high-dose intravenous methylprednisolone. Libraries were constructed in a second round of multiplex PCR, after which size selection and purification were performed. Paired-end sequencing of the libraries was performed with 100 bp reads on an Illumina HiSeq2000. Raw data were processed with SOAPnuke, discarding reads with adapters, uncalled bases, mean Phred below 15, or no exact constant-primer or identifier match. COPE v1.2.5 was used to merge high-quality paired reads, and clonotypes were defined as unique nucleotide sequences. MiTCR v1.1 was used to align clonotypes to the IMGT TRBV, TRBD and TRBJ reference segments. The analysis included only V-J combinations with a frequency above 0.0001, which together covered 98% to 99.2% of the repertoires. The TCS score was defined as F50 (clonal expansion) divided by E x V (chaos), with BLOSUM62-based TCRdist calculated between CDR3 peptides within each V-J. Welch's t-statistics and random forest reduced 500 to 550 V-J features to about 12, which were used in a naive Bayes classifier (R e1071). Sample size was not statistically predetermined, and blinding of investigators to group allocation was not performed. TCR Vbeta CDR3 sequencing of 120 to 150 peripheral blood samples (43 ophthalmopathy, 75 to 80 hyperthyroidism and roughly 17 progressor patients) is reported in the paper.

The input for sequencing was peripheral blood mononuclear cells (PBMCs), taken at new diagnosis, from a patient treated with antithyroid drugs. Recombination connected TRBV30 to TRBJ2-7, with TRBD1 tentatively as D gene (6 bases match). This TCR was sampled from a man aged 35-49 years with Graves disease. Donor details come from another sample of the same person, matched by shared clones. The CDR3 sequence is CAWSVETGFYEQYF. The DNA reads as follows: TGTGCCTGGAGCGTCGAGACAGGTTTTTACGAGCAGTACTTC. The full variable domain, with segments outside the CDR3 supplied by the reference TRBV30 and TRBJ2-7 proteins, appears as SQTIHQWPATLVQPVGSPLSLECTVEGTSNPNLYWYRQAAGRGLQLLFYSVGIGQISSEVPQNLSASRPQDRQFILSSKKLLLSDSGFYLCAWSVETGFYEQYFGPGTRLTVT.